This TCR beta chain was retrieved from a study of blood T cell repertoires in COVID-19. For the study at large: Sources were T cells, B-cell-depleted T cells, or PBMCs; the material itself was cDNA or gDNA.

Method: immunoSEQ multiplex PCR; TCRdb's copy keeps in-frame clones and lacks some. The sample holds about 120,000 clones, approximately 87% seen once. Trimming left V 5 bases short and J 4 bases short, with 16 bases between. The length of the CDR3 is 15 residues. Germline lookup yields CDR1 SGHTA and CDR2 FQGNSA. This chain links TRBV7-2 with TRBJ2-3, with D possibly matching TRBD2 (5 bases). This clonotype originated in a man aged 30 to 39 with acute or convalescent COVID-19. Specimen: peripheral blood. The CDR3 region is CASSTLGFGADTQYF. CDR3 bases: TGTGCCAGCAGCACACTAGGATTTGGTGCAGATACGCAGTATTTT. Together with reference TRBV7-2 and TRBJ2-3, the CDR3 gives the full variable domain: GAGVSQSPSNKVTEKGKDVELRCDPISGHTALYWYRQSLGQGLEFLIYFQGNSAPDKSGLPSDRFSAERTGGSVSTLTIQRTQQEDSAVYLCASSTLGFGADTQYFGPGTRLTVL.